The entry below describes one TCR beta chain. Its cognate antigen is unknown. Here immunoSEQ multiplex PCR was the method, and the copy in TCRdb shows in-frame clones only, minus some. The repertoire consists of fewer than 1.6 million clones, with approximately 98.5% occurring once and the leading ten covering approximately 0.4%. Recent vaccinations or acute infections were absent in the healthy HIV-negative adult donors. It was into CD45RA+ naive and CD45RA-negative memory subsets that the CD4+ cells were split. The data originate from a study of shared clonotypes between healthy human individuals. Broader study findings: Clonotype sharing among the donors was expected to vary with sequencing depth.

CDR1 is SGHVT and CDR2 is SQSDAQ in the germline V gene. This CDR3 comprises 13 residues. V lost 11 bases to trimming and J lost 0 bases, with 14 bases between them. Sequenced input: naive CD4+ T cells sorted from blood. The subset was: CD45RA+ positively selected. The TCR sequence derives from a man in his thirties or forties in good health. This chain joins TRBV7-4 and TRBJ2-7; TRBD1 or TRBD2 may be the D gene (6 bases each). The chain's CDR3 is CAGRGPVSYEQYF. The CDR3 region has the DNA TGTGCCGGCCGGGGGCCTGTCTCCTACGAGCAGTACTTC.